These T cell receptor beta chains were read from a single sample in a study of T cell changes during pregnancy in multiple sclerosis. Method: immunoSEQ multiplex PCR; TCRdb's copy keeps in-frame clones and lacks some. The profile shows about 100,000 clones, roughly 90% of them singletons. The sample consisted of peripheral blood, taken after pregnancy. The receptors come from a female donor with multiple sclerosis, enrolled in a pregnancy study. The CDR3 runs from the conserved cysteine through the conserved F or W. The order of the fields is D gene, V gene, J gene, clone size, CDR3 DNA, CDR3 protein. The D gene is left open where the match is weak. A clone size is listed for some rows: how often the clone was seen (once, few, many), or a class if it is expanded.

TRBD2	TRBV6-5	TRBJ2-3	once	TGTGCCAGCAGACCCAGCGGGGGGGTACAGAGTACGCAGTATTTT	CASRPSGGVQSTQYF
-	TRBV2	TRBJ1-1	-	TGTGCCAGCAGGGGGGGGAGGGACACTGAAGCTTTCTTT	CASRGGRDTEAFF
-	TRBV7-3	TRBJ2-7	once	TGTGCCAGCAGCTTGGGGGGATTTGGGTACGAGCAGTACTTC	CASSLGGFGYEQYF
-	TRBV10-3	TRBJ2-7	-	TGTGCCATCCAAGCGCAGGGGATCCCCTACGAGCAGTACTTC	CAIQAQGIPYEQYF
-	TRBV5-6	TRBJ2-5	-	TGTGCCAGCAGCTTGGTCCCGGGGAGAGAGACCCAGTACTTC	CASSLVPGRETQYF
-	TRBV7-6	TRBJ1-1	-	TGTGCCAGCAGTTCATACTCGGGCACTGAAGCTTTCTTT	CASSSYSGTEAFF
-	TRBV5-4	TRBJ1-6	-	TGTGCCAGCAGCTTTGAGGGAGGGAATAATTCACCCCTCCACTTT	CASSFEGGNNSPLHF
-	TRBV25-1	TRBJ2-1	-	TGTGCCAGCGGACTTTCCTACAATGAGCAGTTCTTC	CASGLSYNEQFF
-	TRBV9	TRBJ1-6	few	TGTGCCAGCAGCGTAGGAGGCTCACCCCTCCACTTT	CASSVGGSPLHF
-	TRBV28	TRBJ2-1	-	TGTGCCAGCAGCCCCGGAGGGGCTTGGGATGAGCAGTTCTTC	CASSPGGAWDEQFF
-	TRBV5-4	TRBJ1-1	-	TGTGCCAGCAGCTTCGGGGGAGGTTTAACTGCGGCTTTCTTT	CASSFGGGLTAAFF
TRBD1	TRBV6-5	TRBJ1-2	-	TGTGCCAGCAAAAGACAGGGGGCTAGTGGCTACACCTTC	CASKRQGASGYTF
-	TRBV7-9	TRBJ2-7	-	TGTGCCAGCAGCCCCAATTACGAGCAGTACTTC	CASSPNYEQYF